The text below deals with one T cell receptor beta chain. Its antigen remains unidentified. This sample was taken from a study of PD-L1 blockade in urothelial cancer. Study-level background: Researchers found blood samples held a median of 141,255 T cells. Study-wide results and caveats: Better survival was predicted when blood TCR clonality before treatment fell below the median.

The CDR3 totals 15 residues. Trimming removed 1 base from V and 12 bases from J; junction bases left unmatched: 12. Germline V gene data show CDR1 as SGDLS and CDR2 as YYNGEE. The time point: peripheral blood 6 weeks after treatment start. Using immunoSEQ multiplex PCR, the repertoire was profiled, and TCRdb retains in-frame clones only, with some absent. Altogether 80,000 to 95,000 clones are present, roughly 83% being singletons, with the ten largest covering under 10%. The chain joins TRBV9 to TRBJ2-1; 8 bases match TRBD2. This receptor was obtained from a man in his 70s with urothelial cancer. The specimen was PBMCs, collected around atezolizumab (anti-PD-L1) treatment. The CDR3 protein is CASSVLSGGGDWQFF. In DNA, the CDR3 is TGTGCCAGCAGCGTATTAAGCGGGGGTGGCGATTGGCAGTTCTTC.